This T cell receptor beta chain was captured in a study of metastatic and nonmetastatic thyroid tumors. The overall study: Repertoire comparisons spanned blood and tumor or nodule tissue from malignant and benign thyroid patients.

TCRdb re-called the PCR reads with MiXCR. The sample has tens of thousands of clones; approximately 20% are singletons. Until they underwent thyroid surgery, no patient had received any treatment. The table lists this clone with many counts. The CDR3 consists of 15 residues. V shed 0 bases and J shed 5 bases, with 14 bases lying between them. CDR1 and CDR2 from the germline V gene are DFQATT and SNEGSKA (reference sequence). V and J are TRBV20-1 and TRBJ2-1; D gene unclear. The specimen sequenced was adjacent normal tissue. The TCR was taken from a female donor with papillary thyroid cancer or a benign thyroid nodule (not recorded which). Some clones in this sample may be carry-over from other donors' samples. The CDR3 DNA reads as TGCAGTGCTAGAGATTGGGATAGGGTGGACAATGAGCAGTTCTTC. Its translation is CSARDWDRVDNEQFF.